Listed here are 16 T cell receptor beta chains from one sample, sequenced in a study of cytomegalovirus exposure and HLA in healthy donors. The PCR used 60 Vbeta and 13 Jbeta primers. Repertoires were generated with immunoSEQ multiplex PCR, while TCRdb's copy carries only in-frame clones and drops some. The sample contains around 150,000 clones, around 82% of which appear only once. Sequencing was performed on PBMCs. These TCRs come from a man aged 40-55 years in good health and CMV-seropositive.

The genes are TRBV9 and TRBJ1-1; unclear D gene. From germline, CDR1 is SGDLS and CDR2 YYNGEE. Trimming left V 0 bases short and J 4 bases short, with 10 bases between. The CDR3 is made up of 14 amino acids. The CDR3 loop reads CASSVGLGFTEAFF. Here the CDR3 DNA reads TGTGCCAGCAGCGTAGGATTGGGCTTCACTGAAGCTTTCTTT. The full variable domain, its missing parts supplied by reference TRBV9 and TRBJ1-1, is DSGVTQTPKHLITATGQRVTLRCSPRSGDLSVYWYQQSLDQGLQFLIQYYNGEERAKGNILERFSAQQFPDLHSELNLSSLELGDSALYFCASSVGLGFTEAFFGQGTRLTVV.

The sample holds one count of this clone. The gene calls are TRBV7-9 and TRBJ2-1; 7 bases fit TRBD2. Per the germline V gene, CDR1 is SEHNR and CDR2 is FQNEAQ (reference sequence). The junction had 7 bases not matched to a gene; V was cut back by 5 bases and J by 6 bases. This CDR3 is built from 14 residues. The CDR3 coding sequence is TGTGCCAGCAGCGCCCCGGCGGGAGTCAATGAGCAGTTCTTC. This gives the protein CASSAPAGVNEQFF.

The chain joins TRBV25-1 to TRBJ1-2, with a tentative D call TRBD1 (5 bases). From germline, CDR1 is MGHDK and CDR2 SYGVNS. The CDR3 runs to 12 residues. The V end lost 3 bases, the J end lost 8 bases, and 10 bases lay between the germline ends. Here the CDR3 reads CASSDRAWGYTF. CDR3 sequence (DNA): TGTGCCAGCAGTGACAGGGCTTGGGGCTACACCTTC.

V usage is TRBV5-6 and J usage is TRBJ1-6; possible D gene TRBD1, 6 bases. The CDR3 runs to 16 residues. V lost 1 base, J lost 4 bases, and 12 bases lay in between. Germline V gene data show CDR1 as SGHDT and CDR2 as YYEEEE. The CDR3 sequence is CASSLNRDQYNSPLHF. For the CDR3, the DNA is TGTGCCAGCAGCTTGAACAGGGACCAATATAATTCACCCCTCCACTTT.

The chain employs TRBV19 and TRBJ2-2; perhaps TRBD1 as D (7 bases). Germline CDR1 reads LNHDA; CDR2 reads SQIVND (reference sequence). V lost 7 bases to trimming and J lost 5 bases, with 14 bases between them. The CDR3 covers 14 residues. The CDR3 DNA reads TGTGCCAGTATCTACAGGGGAGGAACCGGGGAGCTGTTTTTT. Amino acids: CASIYRGGTGELFF.

This clone has just a few counts. This likely comes from a read error, as the CDR3 has no conserved phenylalanine or tryptophan at its end. The limits of the CDR3 on the DNA are not certain, so only TCRdb's listed CDR3 is given. The V gene is TRBV19, the J gene TRBJ1-1; the table names TRBD1, a call not compared with the DNA. From its first to its last residue, the CDR3 has 10 amino acids. Germline loops: CDR1 LNHDA, CDR2 SQIVND (reference sequence). The CDR3 loop reads CASSTTGVRL.

This clone was seen more than once but under ten times. At one boundary the junction diverges from the germline segment, which might be a read error. Within the sample, other DNA sequences also encode this same CDR3. The CDR3 coding sequence is TGTGCCACCAGCAGAGTGGGAGTAAATTCCCCCCTCCACTTT. Translation gives CATSRVGVNSPLHF. V usage is TRBV15 and J usage is TRBJ1-6; D not certain. This CDR3 contains 14 residues. Germline lookup yields CDR1 LNHNV and CDR2 YYDKDF (reference sequence). The full variable domain, with the rest looked up from reference TRBV15 and TRBJ1-6, is DAMVIQNPRYQVTQFGKPVTLSCSQTLNHNVMYWYQQKSSQAPKLLFHYYDKDFNNEADTPDNFQSRRPNTSFCFLDIRSPGLGDTAMYLCATSRVGVNSPLHFGNGTRLTVT.

This sequence joins TRBV29-1 and TRBJ2-7, with 7 bases aligning to TRBD1. The CDR3 is made up of 12 amino acids. The V gene's germline CDR1 is SQVTM and CDR2 ANQGSEA. Losses at the gene ends were 6 bases for V and 0 bases for J; bases not matched to a gene: 2. In nucleotides, the CDR3 is TGCAGCGTCCGGACAGGCTCCTACGAGCAGTACTTC. Protein sequence: CSVRTGSYEQYF.

CDR3 DNA sequence: TGTGCCAGCAGCTTAGGGGACAGGGTGGGCTACACCTTC. This translates into CASSLGDRVGYTF. The chain is built from TRBV7-2 and TRBJ1-2, with 9 bases matching TRBD1. The CDR3 extends over 13 amino acids. CDR1 is SGHTA, CDR2 FQGNSA, per germline. After removal of 1 base from V and 8 bases from J, the junction contained 2 bases not matched to a gene.

The genes are TRBV6-6 and TRBJ2-7; 8 nucleotides agree with TRBD2. CDR1 MNHNY and CDR2 SVGAGI come from the germline V gene (reference sequence). Germline trimming cut 2 bases from V and 7 bases from J; bases unmatched to any gene: 13. The CDR3 loop spans 16 amino acids. The CDR3, as DNA: TGTGCCAGCAGTTACCCCCGGCGGGAGGATCCAAGGGAGCAGTACTTC. Amino acids: CASSYPRREDPREQYF.

The chain couples TRBV19 to TRBJ1-1; no clear D gene. Germline V gene sequence: CDR1 LNHDA, CDR2 SQIVND (reference sequence). Deletions cut 5 bases from V and 3 bases from J, with 13 bases between. The CDR3 is 14 residues long. In nucleotides, the CDR3 is TGTGCCAGTAGTCTCGGAGGGTGGGACACTGAAGCTTTCTTT. Translating gives CASSLGGWDTEAFF.

This clone has a handful of counts. V and J are TRBV28 and TRBJ2-4; 7 bases line up with TRBD1. Per germline, CDR1 MDHEN and CDR2 SYDVKM. V shed 3 bases, J shed 0 bases, and the junction held 8 bases outside the gene matches. The CDR3 has 17 residues. The CDR3: CASSFDRVPLAKNIQYF. In DNA, the CDR3 is TGTGCCAGCAGTTTTGACAGGGTCCCGCTAGCCAAAAACATTCAGTACTTC. Full variable domain (remainder filled in from reference TRBV28 and TRBJ2-4): DVKVTQSSRYLVKRTGEKVFLECVQDMDHENMFWYRQDPGLGLRLIYFSYDVKMKEKGDIPEGYSVSREKKERFSLILESASTNQTSMYLCASSFDRVPLAKNIQYFGAGTRLSVL.

This clone was seen just once. This rearrangement joins TRBV12-5 to TRBJ2-7; possible D gene TRBD1, 6 bases. This CDR3 region has 13 residues. Trimming removed 6 bases at V and 4 bases at J, with 13 bases between. The germline CDR1 and CDR2 sequences are LGHNT and FRNRAP. The chain's CDR3 is CASGRDTQYEQYF. The CDR3 DNA follows: TGTGCTAGTGGCCGGGACACTCAATACGAGCAGTACTTC.

V and J are TRBV6-5 and TRBJ1-5, with a possible D match to TRBD1 (6 bases). CDR3 length: 14 residues. Per the germline V gene, CDR1 is MNHEY and CDR2 is SVGAGI. Trimming stripped 6 bases from V and 2 bases from J, with 11 bases between. The CDR3 sequence is CASRQGRGNQPQHF. DNA of the CDR3: TGTGCCAGCAGACAGGGACGGGGCAATCAGCCCCAGCATTTT.

V usage is TRBV29-1 and J usage is TRBJ1-2; 7 nucleotides match TRBD1. Looked up from germline, CDR1 is SQVTM and CDR2 is ANQGSEA. The V and J ends lost 4 bases and 7 bases, in that order; junction bases with no gene match: 9. This CDR3 is 13 amino acids long. In DNA form, the CDR3 reads TGCAGCGTTGTACAGGGGTTCCTGGGTGGCTACACCTTC. Translation: CSVVQGFLGGYTF.

Worth noting for this clone: This sample includes further DNA sequences coding for the same CDR3. The chain joins TRBV5-6 to TRBJ2-7; a possible D gene is TRBD2 (6 bases). With 2 bases removed from V and 1 base from J, the gap between germline ends came to 7 bases. The CDR3 has 13 amino acids. CDR1 and CDR2 (germline): SGHDT, YYEEEE. CDR3 nucleotides: TGTGCCAGCAGCTTCGGGACTTCCTACGAGCAGTACTTC. Protein product: CASSFGTSYEQYF.